The source of this T cell receptor (beta chain) is a study of tumor and adjacent non-tumor tissue in lung cancer. Turning to the study itself: Stage I to III disease affected 10 men and 5 women aged 31 to 76.

The library came from three nested PCR rounds adapted from ARM-PCR protocols. TCRdb re-called the multiplex PCR reads through MiXCR, storing one row per CDR3 protein. The sample records under 80,000 distinct CDR3 sequences, around three quarters being singletons. This sample's RNA came from whole unsorted tissue. More than 3 cm separated this lung sample from the edge of the tumor. With respect to this clonotype: Its antigen is currently unknown.

Findings and caveats of the study: Top 100 clones took a larger repertoire share in normal lung. Shorter survival was associated with higher TCR diversity in tumors.

Germline V gene lookup returns CDR1 MDHEN and CDR2 SYDVKM. The CDR3 runs to 16 residues. The V end lost 5 bases, the J end lost 6 bases, and 19 bases lay between the germline ends. The sequence was obtained from a man in his 60s with non-small cell lung cancer. The sequenced sample was distant non-tumor lung tissue. The rearrangement links TRBV28 to TRBJ2-2, with D maybe TRBD1 (6 bases). The CDR3 sequence is CASSDSGQGLAGELFF. CDR3 DNA sequence: TGTGCCAGCAGTGATTCGGGACAAGGATTAGCCGGGGAGCTGTTTTTT.